The T cell receptor (beta chain) under discussion was sequenced for a study of radiation and T cells in renal cell carcinoma. Study-level background: Nephrectomy followed 15 Gy stereotactic body radiation by 4 weeks. General study points: Top tumor clonotypes rose in blood 2 weeks post-radiation, then contracted.

Regarding time point: baseline pretreatment blood. Treatment denoted: 15 Gy SBRT to primary tumor, nephrectomy 4 weeks later. Concerning this clone: Its antigen is as yet unknown.

This CDR3 is built from 15 residues. Germline CDR1 reads MNHEY; CDR2 reads SVGAGI. J was trimmed by 4 bases and V by 3 bases; bases with no gene match: 4. The method was immunoSEQ multiplex PCR; TCRdb's version includes in-frame clones alone and lacks a portion of them. The data show about 150,000 clones, roughly 90% seen once. Sequences were derived from blood, sampled from a patient whose treatment included radiotherapy and nephrectomy. The receptor's source is a woman aged 45-65 years with renal cell carcinoma. V usage is TRBV6-5 and J usage is TRBJ1-2; 11 nucleotides match TRBD1. The CDR3 DNA is TGTGCCAGCAGTTATTGGACAGGGGGCACCTATGGCTACACCTTC. Protein: CASSYWTGGTYGYTF.